Below, 24 T cell receptor beta chains from the same sample are listed, as sequenced in a study of OX40 agonist ivuxolimab in advanced cancers. Here immunoSEQ multiplex PCR was the method, and the copy in TCRdb shows in-frame clones only, minus some. This sample has roughly 150,000 clones, with under 95% found just once. The sequences come from CD4+ or CD8+ T cells sorted from blood, collected in a trial of the OX40 agonist ivuxolimab. These receptors were taken from an adult with an advanced solid tumor such as melanoma, head and neck, liver or kidney cancer.

The chain carries TRBV4-3 and TRBJ2-3; no reliable D call. Germline CDR1 reads LGHNA; CDR2 reads YSLEER. V lost 0 bases to trimming and J lost 4 bases, with 11 bases between them. The CDR3 totals 15 residues. Here the CDR3 DNA reads TGCGCCAGCAGCCAAGATTGGGATTCATCAGATACGCAGTATTTT. This encodes CASSQDWDSSDTQYF.

This clone was seen just once. This sequence joins TRBV27 and TRBJ1-6; the D gene is possibly TRBD1 (5 bases). V was pared by 3 bases and J by 5 bases, with 11 bases between. CDR1 and CDR2 from the germline V gene are MNHEY and SMNVEV (reference sequence). The CDR3 extends over 15 amino acids. DNA of the CDR3: TGTGCCAGCAGTTTCGAGGGGAGCAATAATTCACCCCTCCACTTT. Translated, it gives CASSFEGSNNSPLHF.

This chain links TRBV6-4 with TRBJ2-3, with D possibly matching TRBD2 (6 bases). V shed 0 bases and J shed 0 bases, with 10 bases lying between them. This CDR3 has 16 amino acids. From germline, CDR1 is MRHNA and CDR2 SNTAGT. The CDR3 protein is CASSDSGTFSTDTQYF. CDR3 DNA: TGTGCCAGCAGTGACTCCGGGACTTTTAGCACAGATACGCAGTATTTT.

This CDR3 reads CSARGPGTQYF. For the CDR3, the DNA is TGCAGTGCTAGAGGACCGGGGACCCAGTACTTC. J is TRBJ2-5 and V is TRBV20-1; D call uncertain. V was pared by 1 base and J by 7 bases, with 7 bases between. Germline V CDR1 and CDR2: DFQATT, SNEGSKA (reference sequence). CDR3 length equals 11 residues.

J is TRBJ1-5 and V is TRBV30, with D maybe TRBD1 (5 bases). CDR3 length: 14 amino acids. V lost 0 bases and J 9 bases, leaving 15 bases between the germline ends. The germline V gene has CDR1 GTSNPN and CDR2 SVGIG (reference sequence). This CDR3 is CAWSVVAGQGPQHF. CDR3 sequence (DNA): TGTGCCTGGAGTGTAGTTGCCGGCCAGGGGCCCCAGCATTTT.

The chain is built from TRBV25-1 and TRBJ1-4; D gene ambiguous. The CDR3 contains 14 residues. CDR1 and CDR2 from the germline V gene are MGHDK and SYGVNS. Trimming pared 3 bases from V and 4 bases from J, leaving 9 bases between. CDR3 loop: CASSEAKLNEKLFF. The DNA for the CDR3 is TGTGCCAGCAGTGAGGCCAAGCTTAATGAAAAACTGTTTTTT.

This clone was detected once. CDR3 DNA: TGTGCCAGCAACCCGGGAAACTATGGCTACACCTTC. Translated, it gives CASNPGNYGYTF. This chain links TRBV6-6 with TRBJ1-2; D unclear. Deletions cut 7 bases from V and 2 bases from J, with 8 bases between. The CDR3 spans 12 residues. From germline, CDR1 is MNHNY and CDR2 SVGAGI (reference sequence).

This clone was observed once. The V gene is TRBV5-1, the J gene TRBJ2-5; no reliable D call. Trimming took 7 bases from V and 4 from J, leaving 17 bases between them. This CDR3 has 14 amino acids. The germline CDR1 and CDR2 sequences are SGHRS and YFSETQ. This CDR3 reads CASCRVDPGETQYF. DNA for the CDR3: TGCGCCAGCTGCCGGGTGGACCCGGGAGAGACCCAGTACTTC.

This clone appeared once. The J gene is TRBJ2-1, the V gene TRBV5-1; possible D gene TRBD2, 5 bases. With 2 bases removed from V and 4 bases from J, the gap between germline ends came to 10 bases. In germline, CDR1 is SGHRS, CDR2 YFSETQ. CDR3 size: 14 residues. CDR3 nucleotide sequence: TGCGCCAGCAGCTTCGGGGAACAATACAATGAGCAGTTCTTC. It encodes CASSFGEQYNEQFF.

This rearrangement joins TRBV19 to TRBJ1-2; 7 nucleotides line up with TRBD1. V gave up 4 bases and J gave up 2 bases; unmatched junction bases: 7. Germline V lookup: CDR1 LNHDA, CDR2 SQIVND (reference sequence). The CDR3 is 15 residues long. The CDR3: CASSNWDSLNYGYTF. The CDR3 DNA sequence: TGTGCCAGTAGTAATTGGGACAGTCTCAACTATGGCTACACCTTC.

CDR3 amino acids: CATSIRYAYEQYF. CDR3 sequence (DNA): TGTGCCACCAGCATTAGGTATGCCTACGAGCAGTACTTC. The V call is TRBV15, the J call TRBJ2-7; no reliable D call. The CDR3 consists of 13 residues. CDR1 and CDR2 from the germline V gene are LNHNV and YYDKDF (reference sequence). V was clipped by 4 bases and J by 2 bases, with 9 bases between them.

This chain uses TRBV5-1 with TRBJ1-1, with a weak D call TRBD1 (5 bases). The CDR3 loop spans 14 amino acids. The ends were cut back, 4 bases at V and 0 bases at J, with 10 bases in the middle. The germline gives CDR1 SGHRS, CDR2 YFSETQ. The CDR3 is CASSMSGLNTEAFF. CDR3 coding DNA: TGCGCCAGCAGCATGTCGGGACTGAACACTGAAGCTTTCTTT.

The chain is built from TRBV19 and TRBJ1-1; D may be TRBD1 (6 bases). Trimming left V 3 bases short and J 8 bases short, with 16 bases between. The CDR3 length is 14 residues. CDR1 and CDR2 from the germline V gene are LNHDA and SQIVND (reference sequence). The CDR3 sequence is CASSILGAGREAFF. The DNA for the CDR3 is TGTGCCAGTAGTATCTTGGGGGCGGGGCGGGAAGCTTTCTTT.

V is TRBV18 and J is TRBJ1-2; possibly TRBD1 for D (5 bases). Trimming stripped 1 base from V and 7 bases from J, with 13 bases between. Germline V lookup: CDR1 KGHSH, CDR2 LQKENI. The CDR3 has 14 amino acids. CDR3 residues: CASSPQGYGSGYTF. CDR3 DNA: TGTGCCAGCTCACCACAGGGGTACGGATCTGGCTACACCTTC.

This sequence joins TRBV5-4 and TRBJ2-3, with a weak D call TRBD1 (5 bases). V was shortened by 3 bases and J by 0 bases, with 14 bases between the two germline ends. Looked up from germline, CDR1 is SGHNT and CDR2 is YYREEE (reference sequence). This CDR3 comprises 16 residues. The CDR3: CASSSETASSTDTQYF. DNA of the CDR3: TGTGCCAGCAGCTCTGAGACAGCGAGTAGCACAGATACGCAGTATTTT.

The V gene is TRBV7-3, the J gene TRBJ2-1, with D maybe TRBD2 (5 bases). Trimming pared 3 bases from V and 2 bases from J, leaving 11 bases between. The CDR3 length is 15 residues. Germline V CDR1 and CDR2: SGHTA, FQGTGA. CDR3 in amino acids: CASSLGGSPYNEQFF. The CDR3 DNA sequence: TGTGCCAGCAGCTTGGGTGGGAGCCCCTACAATGAGCAGTTCTTC.

This chain joins TRBV9 and TRBJ2-7; 8 bases align to TRBD1. The CDR3 consists of 14 residues. Germline lookup yields CDR1 SGDLS and CDR2 YYNGEE. V lost 1 base and J lost 5; bases outside the gene matches: 5. The CDR3 protein is CASSVSGGKDEQYF. DNA of the CDR3: TGTGCCAGCAGCGTATCAGGGGGCAAGGACGAGCAGTACTTC.

This chain connects TRBV6-5 to TRBJ1-4; maybe TRBD1 (6 bases). V lost 4 bases and J lost 5, with 14 bases in between. This CDR3 is 15 amino acids long. In germline, CDR1 is MNHEY, CDR2 SVGAGI. CDR3 nucleotide sequence: TGTGCCAGCAGTTCTTATACAGGGAAAAATGAAAAACTGTTTTTT. Residues: CASSSYTGKNEKLFF.

This chain joins TRBV9 and TRBJ2-1, with 8 positions matching TRBD2. V trimming: 6 bases; J trimming: 3 bases; junction bases outside the gene matches: 5. Germline V gene lookup returns CDR1 SGDLS and CDR2 YYNGEE. The CDR3 consists of 14 residues. The CDR3 protein is CASNGRAGYNEQFF. As DNA, the CDR3 is TGTGCCAGCAACGGGAGGGCAGGCTACAATGAGCAGTTCTTC. Full variable domain (missing parts from reference TRBV9 and TRBJ2-1): DSGVTQTPKHLITATGQRVTLRCSPRSGDLSVYWYQQSLDQGLQFLIQYYNGEERAKGNILERFSAQQFPDLHSELNLSSLELGDSALYFCASNGRAGYNEQFFGPGTRLTVL.

The rearrangement links TRBV2 to TRBJ2-7; D unclear. CDR1 is SNHLY and CDR2 is FYNNEI in the germline V gene. This CDR3 contains 14 residues. The V gene lost 2 bases and the J gene lost 6 bases, with 14 bases spanning the gap. CDR3 bases: TGTGCCAGCAGTGAAATGGGAAGAGCCCGCGAGCAGTACTTC. It encodes CASSEMGRAREQYF.

This chain uses TRBV6-4 with TRBJ2-3; 10 nucleotides agree with TRBD2. Germline V lookup: CDR1 MRHNA, CDR2 SNTAGT. J gave up 2 bases and V 4 bases, and 9 bases lay outside the gene matches. This CDR3 contains 17 residues. The CDR3 loop reads CASSARLSGGSTDTQYF. CDR3 coding DNA: TGTGCCAGCAGTGCCCGACTTAGCGGGGGGTCCACAGATACGCAGTATTTT.

Of note for this clone: At one end, the junction sequence differs from germline, possibly due to a read error. The chain carries TRBV15 and TRBJ2-7; 11 nucleotides agree with TRBD2. The CDR3 runs 13 residues. Germline CDR1 is LNHNV and CDR2 is YYDKDF (reference sequence). CDR3 coding DNA: TGTGCCACCAGCAGAGAAGGGGCTAGCGGGAGGAACTTC. Translating gives CATSREGASGRNF.

As for this clone: Its ends do not fully match the called genes, so a read error is possible. The V call is TRBV6-5, the J call TRBJ1-5; D remains ambiguous. Germline lookup yields CDR1 MNHEY and CDR2 SVGAGI. The CDR3 runs to 13 residues. The DNA for the CDR3 is TGTGCCAGCAGTTACTCTCGTAATCGGCCCCAGCATTTT. Translating it yields CASSYSRNRPQHF.

The chain recombines TRBV5-1 with TRBJ2-2; TRBD2 might be the D (6 bases). V was shortened by 7 bases and J by 4 bases, with 14 bases between the two germline ends. The CDR3 has 14 amino acids. Looked up from germline, CDR1 is SGHRS and CDR2 is YFSETQ. The CDR3 sequence is CASRVGTSTGELFF. CDR3 bases: TGCGCCAGCCGAGTCGGGACTTCCACCGGGGAGCTGTTTTTT. Full variable domain (remainder filled in from reference TRBV5-1 and TRBJ2-2): KAGVTQTPRYLIKTRGQQVTLSCSPISGHRSVSWYQQTPGQGLQFLFEYFSETQRNKGNFPGRFSGRQFSNSRSEMNVSTLELGDSALYLCASRVGTSTGELFFGEGSRLTVL.